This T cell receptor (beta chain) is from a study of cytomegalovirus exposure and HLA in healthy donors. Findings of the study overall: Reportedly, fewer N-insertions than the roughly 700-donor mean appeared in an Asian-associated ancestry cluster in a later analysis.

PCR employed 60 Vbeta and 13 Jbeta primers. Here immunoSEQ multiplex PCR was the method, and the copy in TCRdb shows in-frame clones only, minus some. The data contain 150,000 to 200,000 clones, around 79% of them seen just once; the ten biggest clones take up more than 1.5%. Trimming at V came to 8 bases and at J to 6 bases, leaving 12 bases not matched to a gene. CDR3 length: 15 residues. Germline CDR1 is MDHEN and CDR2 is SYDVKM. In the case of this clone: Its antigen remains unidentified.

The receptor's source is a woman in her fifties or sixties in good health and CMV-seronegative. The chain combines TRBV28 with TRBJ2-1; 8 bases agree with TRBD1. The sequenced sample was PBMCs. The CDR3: CASFPQGAFFNEQFF. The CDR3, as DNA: TGTGCCAGCTTTCCTCAGGGGGCTTTTTTCAATGAGCAGTTCTTC.